The clone carrying this TCR beta chain was observed at least ten times. Antigen specificity is unknown. The data are from a study of T cells after yellow fever vaccination. MiXCR was run by TCRdb on the 5' RACE reads, yielding one entry per CDR3 protein. The sample carries hundreds of thousands of distinct CDR3 sequences, around 4% recorded once. Germline CDR1 and CDR2: DFQATT and SNEGSKA (reference sequence). CDR3 length: 15 residues. Germline trimming cut 6 bases from V and 7 bases from J; bases unmatched to any gene: 14. Study findings and constraints: Abundant clonotypes (contaminants from the bulk population) could be present in FACS-sorted repertoires. The secondary T-cell response peaked on day 5, not day 15, but was weaker. Among primary-vaccination clones, most reappeared after the booster, at almost 98% for CD4 and more than 85% for CD8.

The TCR originated in a young man who received the YFV17D yellow fever vaccine. The input for sequencing was PBMCs, taken on the day of the yellow fever booster vaccination. The V and J genes are TRBV20-1 and TRBJ2-1, with 8 bases lining up with TRBD1. CDR3 region: CSAAPRTGTTNEQFF. Written as DNA, the CDR3 is TGCAGTGCGGCTCCCCGGACAGGGACAACTAATGAGCAGTTCTTC.